What follows are 28 T cell receptor beta chains derived from one specimen sequenced in a study of CD8+CD57+ T cells in acquired aplastic anemia. For sequencing, patients were chosen who had shown expansion of CD8+CD57+ cells by flow cytometry. The use of genomic DNA as template underpinned the TCR beta VDJ and CDR3 profiling. TCRdb recomputed calls from the reads with MiXCR, one row per CDR3 protein. Of around 200,000 distinct CDR3 sequences in the sample, 48% were seen once. Sequenced material: sorted CD4+, CD8+, or CD8+CD57+ T cells (not recorded which) from PBMCs. The receptor set was obtained from a human donor with aplastic anemia.

This clonotype was recorded a few times. Just one base apart from a much larger clone, this may be a read error. The rearrangement joins TRBV14 to TRBJ2-7; D is perhaps TRBD1 or TRBD2 (5 bases each). The germline V gene has CDR1 SGHDN and CDR2 FVKESK. The CDR3 is made up of 14 amino acids. Trimming left V 3 bases short and J 0 bases short, with 9 bases between. The CDR3 sequence is CASSHEGSSYEQYF. CDR3 DNA: TGTGCCAGCAGCCATGAGGGGAGCTCCTACGAGCAGTACTTC. The variable domain in full, with the rest retrieved from reference TRBV14 and TRBJ2-7, is EAGVTQFPSHSVIEKGQTVTLRCDPISGHDNLYWYRRVMGKEIKFLLHFVKESKQDESGMPNNRFLAERTGGTYSTLKVQPAELEDSGVYFCASSHEGSSYEQYFGPGTRLTVT.

This chain joins TRBV18 and TRBJ2-7; D possibly matches TRBD1 or TRBD2 (5 bases each). CDR3 size: 14 residues. The V gene's germline CDR1 is KGHSH and CDR2 LQKENI. Trimming pared 4 bases from V and 0 bases from J, leaving 10 bases between. The CDR3 is CASSQGDSSYEQYF. The DNA for the CDR3 is TGTGCCAGCTCACAGGGAGACAGCTCCTACGAGCAGTACTTC.

The chain joins TRBV15 to TRBJ2-5, with 9 bases fitting TRBD2. CDR1 is LNHNV, CDR2 YYDKDF, per germline (reference sequence). J lost 8 bases, V lost 0 bases, and 7 bases had no gene match. There are 15 residues in the CDR3. Here the CDR3 DNA reads TGTGCCACCAGCAGAGAAGGTAGCGGGAGTCCCACCCAGTACTTC. Translation: CATSREGSGSPTQYF.

To note about this clonotype: Given a much more abundant clone one base away, this may be a read error. V and J are TRBV12-5 and TRBJ1-1; D is ambiguous. Germline V gene data show CDR1 as LGHNT and CDR2 as FRNRAP. The CDR3 contains 13 residues. This chain's CDR3 is CASGFGRNTEALF. CDR3 in DNA: TGTGCTAGTGGTTTTGGGAGGAACACTGAAGCTCTCTTT.

About this clonotype itself: Germline is not matched at one junction end, which may reflect a read error. The gene calls are TRBV4-2 and TRBJ2-5; D gene ambiguous. The CDR3 is 15 residues long. CDR1 and CDR2 from the germline V gene are LGHNA and YNFKEQ. DNA of the CDR3: TGTGCCAGCAGCGAAGATGTACCTCCCAGGTGGACCCAGTACTTC. This sequence encodes CASSEDVPPRWTQYF.

This clonotype was detected ten times or more. The chain uses TRBV5-6 and TRBJ1-6, with D possibly matching TRBD1 (5 bases). Germline V CDR1 and CDR2: SGHDT, YYEEEE. The CDR3 is 16 amino acids. Trimming shortened V by 0 bases and J by 6 bases, and 13 bases separated the two germline ends. CDR3 in amino acids: CASSLAVQGGNSPLHF. CDR3 DNA sequence: TGTGCCAGCAGCTTGGCGGTCCAGGGCGGTAATTCACCCCTCCACTTT.

This clonotype was seen many times. The chain employs TRBV19 and TRBJ1-5, with D unresolved. The CDR3 length is 14 residues. CDR1 is LNHDA and CDR2 is SQIVND in the germline V gene (reference sequence). The V and J ends lost 4 bases and 2 bases respectively, with 9 bases between them. This chain's CDR3 is CASSKRDGNQPQHF. CDR3 nucleotides: TGTGCCAGTAGTAAAAGGGATGGCAATCAGCCCCAGCATTTT.

The CDR3 reads CATSRGIESNSPLHF. The CDR3 DNA is TGTGCCACCAGCAGAGGGATAGAAAGTAATTCACCCCTCCACTTT. This chain links TRBV15 with TRBJ1-6; D unresolved. The CDR3 sequence is 15 residues long. In germline, CDR1 is LNHNV, CDR2 YYDKDF (reference sequence). Trimming cost V 1 base and J 6 bases, with 10 bases left between them.

This clonotype was detected many times. This chain connects TRBV5-1 to TRBJ2-7; no definite D call. CDR1 is SGHRS, CDR2 YFSETQ, per germline. This CDR3 comprises 14 residues. V was trimmed by 0 bases and J by 6 bases, leaving 13 bases between them. The chain's CDR3 is CASSLAYSIGEQYF. As DNA, the CDR3 is TGCGCCAGCAGCTTGGCGTATTCGATAGGCGAGCAGTACTTC.

Here the CDR3 DNA reads TGTGCCAGCAGCTTGGCTAGCGGGGGAATCACAGATACGCAGTATTTT. It yields the protein CASSLASGGITDTQYF. The rearrangement uses TRBV5-4 and TRBJ2-3; 10 nucleotides match TRBD2. Trimming took 0 bases from V and 2 from J; bases not matched to a gene: 3. The CDR3 runs 16 residues. The germline V gene encodes CDR1 SGHNT and CDR2 YYREEE (reference sequence).

V usage is TRBV15 and J usage is TRBJ2-7; D ambiguous. The V end lost 3 bases, the J end lost 1 base, and 13 bases lay between the germline ends. The CDR3 runs to 15 residues. Germline CDR1 LNHNV, CDR2 YYDKDF (reference sequence). The CDR3 DNA reads TGTGCCACCAGCAGCTTGGACCCCGGGTCCTACGAGCAGTACTTC. Encoded protein: CATSSLDPGSYEQYF.

On this clonotype: Its ends do not fully match the called genes, so a read error is possible. The V gene is TRBV7-1, the J gene TRBJ2-1; 11 bases line up with TRBD2. TRBV7-1 is treated as an ORF (open reading frame) with a function not yet certain. CDR3 size: 16 residues. Here the CDR3 DNA reads TGTGCCAGCAGCCCCTCGGGGACTAGCGGATACAATGAGCAGCTCTTC. Translated, it gives CASSPSGTSGYNEQLF.

The rearrangement links TRBV7-9 to TRBJ2-1; D call uncertain. V lost 2 bases, J lost 3 bases, and 5 bases lay in between. CDR3 size: 13 residues. The germline V gene encodes CDR1 SEHNR and CDR2 FQNEAQ (reference sequence). Written as DNA, the CDR3 is TGTGCCAGCAGCTTATCTGACTACAATGAGCAGTTCTTC. Amino acid sequence: CASSLSDYNEQFF.

This chain links TRBV10-3 with TRBJ2-1; D is tentatively TRBD1 or TRBD2 (5 bases each). The CDR3 is 16 amino acids. Per the germline V gene, CDR1 is ENHRY and CDR2 is SYGVKD. Trimming removed 2 bases from V and 0 bases from J, with 11 bases in between. The chain's CDR3 is CAISEHGTSSYNEQFF. In DNA, the CDR3 is TGTGCCATCAGTGAGCACGGGACCAGCTCCTACAATGAGCAGTTCTTC.

The rearrangement uses TRBV10-3 and TRBJ1-3, with TRBD1 matching 7 bases. V shed 0 bases, J shed 2 bases, and the junction held 1 base outside the gene matches. The CDR3 consists of 15 residues. Germline V lookup: CDR1 ENHRY, CDR2 SYGVKD. The CDR3 DNA follows: TGTGCCATCAGTGAGTCGACAGGGACTGGAAACACCATATATTTT. Translation: CAISESTGTGNTIYF.

This chain's CDR3 is CATSEGGGAEDTQYF. CDR3 nucleotides: TGTGCCACCAGTGAAGGAGGGGGGGCCGAAGATACGCAGTATTTT. V and J are TRBV24-1 and TRBJ2-3; a weak D match, TRBD2 (7 bases). CDR1 KGHDR and CDR2 SFDVKD come from the germline V gene. The CDR3 has 15 amino acids. Trimming cost V 4 bases and J 5 bases, with 15 bases left between them.

The chain is built from TRBV19 and TRBJ2-6; D uncertain. Germline V gene lookup returns CDR1 LNHDA and CDR2 SQIVND (reference sequence). CDR3 size: 16 residues. With 7 bases removed from V and 2 bases from J, the gap between germline ends came to 15 bases. The CDR3 sequence: CASTTPMTAGANVLTF. The CDR3 coding sequence is TGTGCCAGTACCACCCCCATGACTGCTGGGGCCAACGTCCTGACTTTC.

There are many counts of this clonotype. This rearrangement joins TRBV7-2 to TRBJ2-7; 8 nucleotides line up with TRBD1. Germline trimming cut 5 bases from V and 6 bases from J; bases unmatched to any gene: 9. This CDR3 is built from 14 residues. Germline assignment: CDR1 SGHTA and CDR2 FQGNSA. The DNA for the CDR3 is TGTGCCAGCAGCCGACCATCAGGGGGCGGCGAGCAGTACTTC. Protein: CASSRPSGGGEQYF.

This clonotype has more than one count but fewer than ten. The DNA of the CDR3 is TGTGCCAGCAGGGCTAACAGGGGGTGGGCTGAAGCTTTCTTT. This encodes CASRANRGWAEAFF. This chain connects TRBV11-2 to TRBJ1-1, with 8 positions matching TRBD1. J lost 6 bases, V lost 6 bases, and 9 bases had no gene match. Looked up from germline, CDR1 is SGHAT and CDR2 is FQNNGV. The CDR3 covers 14 residues.

Regarding this clonotype: This may stem from a read error, because a much larger clone lies one nucleotide away. The chain employs TRBV5-1 and TRBJ2-2; D perhaps matches TRBD2 (5 bases). The V gene's germline CDR1 is SGHRS and CDR2 YFSETQ. CDR3 length: 16 residues. Trimming left V 4 bases short and J 5 bases short, with 18 bases between. The CDR3 region is CASSGGLGGGTGELFF. CDR3 nucleotide sequence: TGCGCCAGCAGCGGAGGACTCGGTGGAGGAACCGGGGAGCTGTTTTTT.

Regarding this clonotype: Since a much larger clone is just one base distant, this may be a read error. Without the conserved terminal phenylalanine or tryptophan, this CDR3 likely stems from a read error. The chain has TRBV6-1 and TRBJ2-7; the D gene could be TRBD1 or TRBD2 (5 bases each). Germline CDR1 is MNHNS and CDR2 is SASEGT. The CDR3 contains 16 residues. The V and J ends lost 5 bases and 0 bases respectively, with 17 bases between them. CDR3 amino acids: CASSTYVGTSSYEQYL. The CDR3 DNA is TGTGCCAGCAGTACGTACGTCGGGACGTCCTCCTACGAGCAGTACCTC.

This clonotype was detected only a few times. The chain employs TRBV7-9 and TRBJ1-6, with unresolved D. In germline, CDR1 is SEHNR, CDR2 FQNEAQ (reference sequence). This CDR3 is built from 12 residues. Between the trimmed V and J ends, which lost 1 base and 13 bases, there was a span of 8 bases. CDR3 sequence: CASSLGLQPLHF. The DNA for the CDR3 is TGTGCCAGCAGCTTAGGACTTCAGCCCCTCCACTTT.

V and J are TRBV19 and TRBJ1-6; maybe TRBD1 (6 bases). Germline V gene data show CDR1 as LNHDA and CDR2 as SQIVND (reference sequence). CDR3 length equals 12 residues. V gave up 6 bases and J gave up 9 bases, with 9 bases separating them. CDR3: CASRQGGSPLHF. CDR3 DNA: TGTGCCAGTAGACAGGGTGGTTCACCCCTCCACTTT.

This clonotype came up many times. J is TRBJ1-1 and V is TRBV12-3 or TRBV12-4; D might be TRBD1 (6 bases). The germline V and J ends were trimmed by 2 bases and 5 bases, with 9 bases remaining between them. The CDR3 runs 13 residues. CDR3 sequence (DNA): TGTGCCAGCAGTTTAAGGGGGATAACTGAAGCTTTCTTT. Translated, it gives CASSLRGITEAFF.

This chain connects TRBV7-2 to TRBJ1-2; unclear D gene. The CDR3 is made up of 12 amino acids. V shed 2 bases and J shed 4 bases, with 5 bases lying between them. Germline CDR1 and CDR2: SGHTA and FQGNSA. CDR3 protein: CASSLMVYGYTF. CDR3 bases: TGTGCCAGCAGCTTAATGGTCTATGGCTACACCTTC.

This rearrangement joins TRBV25-1 to TRBJ2-1; no definite D call. CDR3 size: 14 residues. V was trimmed by 4 bases and J by 2 bases, leaving 9 bases between them. Germline-derived CDR1 and CDR2 are MGHDK and SYGVNS. The CDR3 nucleotides read TGTGCCAGCAGTGGAACGATGACCTACAATGAGCAGTTCTTC. Protein sequence: CASSGTMTYNEQFF.

A word on this clonotype: A read error may explain this, as a much larger clone is one base away. This chain uses TRBV4-2 with TRBJ2-3, with D tentatively TRBD2 (5 bases). Trimming cost V 2 bases and J 10 bases, with 19 bases left between them. The CDR3 consists of 15 residues. CDR1 and CDR2 from the germline V gene are LGHNA and YNFKEQ. The CDR3 sequence: CASSQTAPLRDAQYF. In nucleotides, the CDR3 is TGTGCCAGCAGCCAAACAGCACCTCTCCGGGATGCGCAGTATTTT.

This clonotype appeared once. In nucleotides, the CDR3 is TGTGCCAGCAGCGTAGCTGGAGGAACCTACGAGCAGTACTTC. Protein product: CASSVAGGTYEQYF. The chain combines TRBV9 with TRBJ2-7, with D possibly TRBD2 on 5 matching bases. Germline V gene data show CDR1 as SGDLS and CDR2 as YYNGEE. The CDR3 has 14 residues. V was pared by 0 bases and J by 2 bases, with 9 bases between.